Below, 5 T cell receptor beta chains from the same sample are listed, as sequenced in a study of blood T cell repertoires in COVID-19. Assay: immunoSEQ multiplex PCR; the TCRdb copy retains only in-frame clones and omits some. The sample has 65,000 to 95,000 clones; 80% are singletons. Sequenced sample: peripheral blood. These receptors were obtained from a middle-aged woman with active or convalescent COVID-19.

This clone was seen a single time. This chain links TRBV28 with TRBJ2-1, with D perhaps matching TRBD2 (5 bases). The germline gives CDR1 MDHEN, CDR2 SYDVKM. V was shortened by 8 bases and J by 0 bases, with 17 bases between the two germline ends. This CDR3 region has 16 residues. The CDR3 DNA reads as TGTGCCAGCTCCTTCTTCCCCCGGGACTCCTACAATGAGCAGTTCTTC. Amino acid sequence: CASSFFPRDSYNEQFF. The full variable domain, completed using reference TRBV28 and TRBJ2-1, is DVKVTQSSRYLVKRTGEKVFLECVQDMDHENMFWYRQDPGLGLRLIYFSYDVKMKEKGDIPEGYSVSREKKERFSLILESASTNQTSMYLCASSFFPRDSYNEQFFGPGTRLTVL.

This clone was seen at least ten times. The genes are TRBV5-1 and TRBJ1-6, with 8 bases aligning to TRBD1. Germline-derived CDR1 and CDR2 are SGHRS and YFSETQ. The CDR3 has 16 amino acids. The V and J ends lost 4 bases and 0 bases, in that order; junction bases with no gene match: 3. CDR3 sequence (DNA): TGCGCCAGCAGCCACGACAGGGGCTCCTATAATTCACCCCTCCACTTT. Translating gives CASSHDRGSYNSPLHF.

The gene calls are TRBV7-9 and TRBJ2-7, with a weak D call TRBD2 (6 bases). Between the trimmed V and J ends, which lost 1 base and 3 bases, there was a span of 10 bases. This CDR3 comprises 14 residues. Germline V gene data show CDR1 as SEHNR and CDR2 as FQNEAQ (reference sequence). Here the CDR3 DNA reads TGTGCCAGCAGCTTAGGGAGGGAAGGCTACGAGCAGTACTTC. This encodes CASSLGREGYEQYF.

The genes are TRBV6-2 or TRBV6-3 and TRBJ1-2; D is ambiguous. The CDR3 runs 14 residues. V lost 2 bases and J 7 bases, leaving 14 bases between the germline ends. In germline, CDR1 is MNHEY, CDR2 SVGEGT. CDR3 DNA sequence: TGTGCCAGCAGTTACCAGGTGATGGGCAGTGGCTACACCTTC. Protein: CASSYQVMGSGYTF.

The V gene is TRBV28, the J gene TRBJ2-7, with 9 bases aligning to TRBD1. The CDR3 totals 16 residues. Losses at the gene ends were 2 bases for V and 2 bases for J; bases not matched to a gene: 7. Germline CDR1 is MDHEN and CDR2 is SYDVKM. The CDR3 sequence is CASSLPGGTGTYEQYF. The CDR3, as DNA: TGTGCCAGCAGTTTACCCGGTGGGACAGGGACCTACGAGCAGTACTTC.